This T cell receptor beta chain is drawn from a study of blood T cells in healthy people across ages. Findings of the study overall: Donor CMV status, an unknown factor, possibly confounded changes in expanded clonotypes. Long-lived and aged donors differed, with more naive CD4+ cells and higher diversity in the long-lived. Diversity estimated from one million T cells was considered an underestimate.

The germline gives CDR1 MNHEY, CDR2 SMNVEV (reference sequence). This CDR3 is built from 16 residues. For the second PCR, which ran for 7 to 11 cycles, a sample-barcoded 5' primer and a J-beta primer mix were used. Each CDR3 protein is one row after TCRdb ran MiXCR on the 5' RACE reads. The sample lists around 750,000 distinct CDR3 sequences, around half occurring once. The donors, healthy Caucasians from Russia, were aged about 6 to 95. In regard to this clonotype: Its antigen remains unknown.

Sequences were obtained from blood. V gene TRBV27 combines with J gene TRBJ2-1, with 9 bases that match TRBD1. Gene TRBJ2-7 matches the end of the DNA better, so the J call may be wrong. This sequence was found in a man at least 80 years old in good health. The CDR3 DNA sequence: TGTGCCAGCAGTACCTCCGGACAGGGGTCCTACAATGAGCAGTACTTC. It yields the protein CASSTSGQGSYNEQYF.